Below, 21 T cell receptor beta chains from the same sample are listed, as sequenced in a study of blood T cells in healthy people across ages. A sample-barcoded 5' primer and a J-beta primer mix were used in a second PCR of roughly 7 to 11 cycles. TCRdb recomputed calls from the 5' RACE reads with MiXCR, one row per CDR3 protein. Of 1.5 million to 1.9 million distinct CDR3 sequences listed, under 55% are singletons. Sequences were obtained from blood. The receptors were sampled from a woman younger than 35 in good health.

The J gene is TRBJ2-7, the V gene TRBV10-3, with D maybe TRBD2 (7 bases). V was cut by 2 bases and J by 4 bases, with 12 bases left in between. The CDR3 has 14 residues. Germline loops: CDR1 ENHRY, CDR2 SYGVKD. CDR3 residues: CAISERRGRYEQYF. The CDR3 DNA reads TGTGCCATCAGTGAGCGGCGGGGGCGGTACGAGCAGTACTTC.

The V call is TRBV3-1, the J call TRBJ2-3; no reliable D call. The CDR3 extends over 16 amino acids. The V gene's germline CDR1 is LGHDT and CDR2 YNNKEL (reference sequence). V dropped 0 bases and J dropped 2 bases, with 12 bases sitting between them. This CDR3 is CASSQDRYYYTDTQYF. CDR3 in DNA: TGTGCCAGCAGCCAAGATAGGTACTACTACACAGATACGCAGTATTTT.

The rearrangement joins TRBV7-8 to TRBJ2-3, with D perhaps matching TRBD2 (5 bases). This CDR3 comprises 16 residues. CDR1 SGHVS and CDR2 FQNEAQ come from the germline V gene. Trimming stripped 1 base from V and 2 bases from J, with 13 bases between. DNA for the CDR3: TGTGCCAGCAGCTTAGGTCAACCAGCGGCCACAGATACGCAGTATTTT. This translates into CASSLGQPAATDTQYF.

The chain links TRBV28 to TRBJ2-1; the match to TRBD2 covers 11 bases. The J segment lost 8 bases and the V segment lost 2 bases, leaving 8 bases of the junction unmatched. CDR3 length: 16 residues. Germline V gives CDR1 MDHEN, CDR2 SYDVKM. The CDR3 protein is CASSLGGTSGYDEQFF. In nucleotides, the CDR3 is TGTGCCAGCAGTTTAGGCGGGACTAGCGGATACGATGAGCAGTTCTTC.

This clonotype was picked up many times. The rearrangement joins TRBV7-2 to TRBJ2-1, with D uncertain. TRBJ2-7 explains the end of the DNA better; the J call may be wrong. Germline CDR1 is SGHTA and CDR2 is FQGNSA. CDR3 size: 14 residues. CDR3 residues: CASSFSSSYNEQYF. The CDR3 DNA follows: TGTGCCAGCAGCTTTTCGAGCTCCTACAATGAGCAGTACTTC.

The gene calls are TRBV4-3 and TRBJ2-4; D unclear. V was cut by 0 bases and J by 4 bases, with 19 bases left in between. Germline loops: CDR1 LGHNA, CDR2 YSLEER. The CDR3 length is 18 residues. The CDR3 protein is CASSQDRLILGRKNIQYF. The CDR3 nucleotides are TGCGCCAGCAGCCAAGATCGGTTGATCCTAGGACGGAAAAACATTCAGTACTTC.

To note about this clonotype: With a much larger clone just one base away, this may be a read error. The rearrangement uses TRBV11-2 and TRBJ1-6; unclear D gene. V gave up 5 bases and J gave up 12 bases, with 17 bases separating them. The CDR3 is 14 amino acids. The V gene's germline CDR1 is SGHAT and CDR2 FQNNGV. This chain's CDR3 is CASSPDLDNRPLHF. The DNA of the CDR3 is TGTGCCAGCAGCCCCGATCTTGATAATCGACCCCTCCACTTT.

The genes are TRBV5-1 and TRBJ2-1, with 8 bases lining up with TRBD1. The CDR3 has 14 residues. Germline trimming cut 0 bases from V and 7 bases from J; bases unmatched to any gene: 3. CDR1 is SGHRS, CDR2 YFSETQ, per germline. CDR3 protein: CASSLAYRGNEQFF. For the CDR3, the DNA is TGCGCCAGCAGCTTGGCCTACAGGGGGAATGAGCAGTTCTTC.

The chain joins TRBV30 to TRBJ1-2, with a possible D match to TRBD1 (5 bases). The CDR3 is 16 amino acids. V gave up 0 bases and J gave up 0 bases, with 14 bases separating them. The V gene's germline CDR1 is GTSNPN and CDR2 SVGIG (reference sequence). CDR3 protein: CAWSVIRGSTNYGYTF. As DNA, the CDR3 is TGTGCCTGGAGTGTAATCCGGGGGAGCACTAACTATGGCTACACCTTC. Variable domain in full (rest from reference TRBV30 and TRBJ1-2): SQTIHQWPATLVQPVGSPLSLECTVEGTSNPNLYWYRQAAGRGLQLLFYSVGIGQISSEVPQNLSASRPQDRQFILSSKKLLLSDSGFYLCAWSVIRGSTNYGYTFGSGTRLTVV.

The chain employs TRBV3-1 and TRBJ2-1; D gene uncertain. CDR1 is LGHDT and CDR2 is YNNKEL in the germline V gene (reference sequence). Trimming removed 1 base from V and 8 bases from J, with 12 bases in between. The CDR3 sequence is 14 residues long. CDR3 DNA sequence: TGTGCCAGCAGCCAAGGTCCACCACACGATGAGCAGTTCTTC. Translating it yields CASSQGPPHDEQFF.

This clonotype was found a few times. The J gene is TRBJ2-1, the V gene TRBV4-1; D not certain. CDR1 and CDR2 from the germline V gene are MGHRA and YSYEKL. The CDR3 has 16 residues. V shed 0 bases and J shed 6 bases, with 15 bases lying between them. The DNA of the CDR3 is TGCGCCAGCAGCCAAGATCATATTCTAGTGGGCAATGAGCAGTTCTTC. Translated, it gives CASSQDHILVGNEQFF.

This chain connects TRBV5-1 to TRBJ1-4, with D possibly being TRBD1 (5 bases). Between the trimmed V and J ends, which lost 1 base and 3 bases, there was a span of 10 bases. The germline gives CDR1 SGHRS, CDR2 YFSETQ. The CDR3 consists of 15 residues. The CDR3, as DNA: TGCGCCAGCAGCTTGTTGGGGGAGCCTAATGAAAAACTGTTTTTT. Protein: CASSLLGEPNEKLFF.

The gene calls are TRBV29-1 and TRBJ2-7; tentatively, D is TRBD1 (5 bases). With the DNA end fitting TRBJ2-5 better, the J assignment may be wrong. Germline lookup yields CDR1 SQVTM and CDR2 ANQGSEA. The CDR3 length is 14 residues. The CDR3 bases are TGCAGCGTTGGAAGGGGTGGTAGAAGAGAGACCCAGTACTTC. Translating gives CSVGRGGRRETQYF.

A remark on this clonotype: Possible read error: a much larger clone is one base away. This sequence joins TRBV29-1 and TRBJ2-1; D not certain. Germline CDR1 is SQVTM and CDR2 is ANQGSEA. This CDR3 is built from 14 residues. CDR3 loop: CSVDDGLSYKEQFF. The CDR3 DNA follows: TGCAGCGTTGACGACGGGCTATCCTACAAGGAGCAGTTCTTC.

This clonotype was counted only a few times. The rearrangement links TRBV2 to TRBJ2-5; 7 positions agree with TRBD1. Germline V gene lookup returns CDR1 SNHLY and CDR2 FYNNEI. The V segment lost 6 bases and the J segment 5 bases; nucleotides outside the gene matches: 6. The CDR3 sequence is 13 residues long. CDR3 region: CASSEDRLETQYF. The CDR3 nucleotides read TGTGCCAGCAGCGAGGACAGGTTGGAGACCCAGTACTTC.

This clonotype was observed a handful of times. This sequence joins TRBV12-3 or TRBV12-4 and TRBJ2-3, with TRBD2 matching 7 bases. This CDR3 spans 16 amino acids. The junction had 8 bases not matched to a gene; V was cut back by 5 bases and J by 0 bases. The CDR3 reads CASSPYNGGSTDTQYF. CDR3 nucleotides: TGTGCCAGCAGTCCTTATAACGGGGGGAGCACAGATACGCAGTATTTT.

V gene TRBV10-3 combines with J gene TRBJ2-5; TRBD2 matches 9 bases. The ends lost 11 bases at V and 5 bases at J; junction bases unmatched: 9. The CDR3 extends over 13 amino acids. Germline lookup yields CDR1 ENHRY and CDR2 SYGVKD. Here the CDR3 DNA reads TGTGCCGTAGCGGGAGTGGGGGAGGAGACCCAGTACTTC. It is translated as CAVAGVGEETQYF.

J is TRBJ2-7 and V is TRBV7-2, with D possibly matching TRBD2 (6 bases). Trimming pared 1 base from V and 7 bases from J, leaving 17 bases between. The CDR3 has 15 amino acids. Per the germline V gene, CDR1 is SGHTA and CDR2 is FQGNSA. CDR3 sequence: CASSLGGLTGREQYF. CDR3 DNA: TGTGCCAGCAGCTTAGGAGGACTAACGGGTCGGGAGCAGTACTTC.

In its sample, this clonotype was seen a few times. V usage is TRBV27 and J usage is TRBJ1-5, with 7 positions matching TRBD1. There are 15 residues in the CDR3. The germline V gene encodes CDR1 MNHEY and CDR2 SMNVEV (reference sequence). J gave up 2 bases and V 5 bases, and 6 bases lay outside the gene matches. CDR3 loop: CASSRTGAGNQPQHF. CDR3 coding DNA: TGTGCCAGCAGTCGCACAGGGGCGGGCAATCAGCCCCAGCATTTT.

The chain links TRBV4-2 to TRBJ2-4; 11 bases fit TRBD2. The germline gives CDR1 LGHNA, CDR2 YNFKEQ. The CDR3 length is 15 residues. The J segment lost 8 bases and the V segment lost 4 bases, leaving 7 bases of the junction unmatched. CDR3 DNA: TGTGCCAGCAGCCCAACTGTAGCGGGAGGGGACATTCAGTACTTC. This codes for CASSPTVAGGDIQYF.

This chain uses TRBV5-1 with TRBJ2-1, with D unresolved. V dropped 4 bases and J dropped 6 bases, with 14 bases sitting between them. Germline-derived CDR1 and CDR2 are SGHRS and YFSETQ. The CDR3 length is 14 residues. The CDR3 protein is CASSKYERFNEQFF. The CDR3 coding sequence is TGCGCCAGCAGCAAGTATGAGAGGTTCAATGAGCAGTTCTTC.